One and the same sample provided the 21 T cell receptor beta chains below, sequenced in a study of human T cells and chemical hapten exposure. The time point was: patch test 2, 6 weeks after DPC sensitization. As for treatment: therapeutic diphenylcyclopropenone sensitization with weekly scalp DPC. TCRdb re-derived calls from the RACE reads in MiXCR, one entry per CDR3 protein. The sample consists of hundreds of thousands of distinct CDR3 sequences, over 6% of them appearing once. The material sequenced was whole blood, taken in connection with sensitization to the hapten diphenylcyclopropenone (DPC). The receptors come from a woman younger than 30 with alopecia areata. Some clones in this sample may be carry-over from other donors' samples.

V usage is TRBV20-1 and J usage is TRBJ2-2; a weak D match, TRBD1 (6 bases). The length of the CDR3 is 14 residues. In germline, CDR1 is DFQATT, CDR2 SNEGSKA (reference sequence). The germline V and J ends were trimmed by 4 bases and 1 base, with 10 bases remaining between them. For the CDR3, the DNA is TGCAGTGCTAAGCCGGGACAGAACACCGGGGAGCTGTTTTTT. It encodes CSAKPGQNTGELFF.

In this sample, this clonotype turned up a few times. The chain uses TRBV5-1 and TRBJ2-6, with D maybe TRBD1 (6 bases). CDR1 is SGHRS, CDR2 YFSETQ, per germline. Trimming left V 2 bases short and J 4 bases short, with 13 bases between. This CDR3 has 16 residues. The CDR3 nucleotides are TGCGCCAGCAGCTTTTCTACAGGGAGCGGGGCCAACGTCCTGACTTTC. Translated: CASSFSTGSGANVLTF.

This clonotype was recorded many times. The V gene is TRBV6-5, the J gene TRBJ1-1; D call uncertain. Germline values: CDR1 MNHEY, CDR2 SVGAGI. The CDR3 has 15 amino acids. The V end lost 5 bases, the J end lost 0 bases, and 13 bases lay between the germline ends. This CDR3 is CASSPMGQLNTEAFF. CDR3 DNA sequence: TGTGCCAGCAGTCCGATGGGCCAGCTGAACACTGAAGCTTTCTTT.

This clonotype has a count of ten or more. The chain has TRBV20-1 and TRBJ1-1; no definite D call. CDR3 size: 13 residues. Trimming shortened V by 0 bases and J by 5 bases, and 10 bases separated the two germline ends. Germline CDR1 DFQATT, CDR2 SNEGSKA (reference sequence). CDR3 nucleotides: TGCAGTGCTAGAGACCCTTCGGGGACTGAAGCTTTCTTT. Translating gives CSARDPSGTEAFF.

This clonotype was seen repeatedly, ten times or more. V is TRBV7-2 and J is TRBJ1-1; no clear D. CDR1 and CDR2 from the germline V gene are SGHTA and FQGNSA. Trimming removed 5 bases at V and 6 bases at J, with 16 bases between. The CDR3 loop spans 14 amino acids. The CDR3 reads CASSPQPGMAEAFF. The CDR3 DNA reads as TGTGCCAGCAGCCCCCAGCCTGGGATGGCTGAAGCTTTCTTT.

This clonotype has a handful of counts. V is TRBV6-1 and J is TRBJ1-4; 11 bases are a match to TRBD1. V lost 5 bases to trimming and J lost 6 bases; unmatched junction nucleotides: 5. The germline V gene encodes CDR1 MNHNS and CDR2 SASEGT. This CDR3 has 15 residues. CDR3: CASSRTGGGDEKLFF. The CDR3 nucleotides read TGTGCCAGCAGTCGGACAGGGGGCGGAGATGAAAAACTGTTTTTT.

This clonotype was seen a few times. The chain uses TRBV7-2 and TRBJ1-5, with unresolved D. V was cut by 1 base and J by 6 bases, with 7 bases left in between. The CDR3 covers 13 residues. The V gene's germline CDR1 is SGHTA and CDR2 FQGNSA. CDR3 region: CASSLDRRQPQHF. As DNA, the CDR3 is TGTGCCAGCAGCTTAGATCGCCGTCAGCCCCAGCATTTT.

The chain is built from TRBV7-9 and TRBJ1-1; D is ambiguous. The CDR3 totals 13 residues. Germline V gives CDR1 SEHNR, CDR2 FQNEAQ (reference sequence). Trimming removed 6 bases from V and 4 bases from J, with 12 bases in between. CDR3 amino acids: CASRLQESTEAFF. CDR3 DNA: TGTGCCAGCAGGTTGCAAGAGAGCACTGAAGCTTTCTTT.

This clonotype came up many times. J is TRBJ2-3 and V is TRBV12-3 or TRBV12-4, with D possibly TRBD1 on 6 matching bases. V lost 6 bases to trimming and J lost 5 bases, with 9 bases between them. CDR3 length equals 12 residues. CDR3 protein: CASSFRGDTQYF. The CDR3 DNA reads as TGTGCCAGCAGCTTCAGGGGAGATACGCAGTATTTT.

This clonotype has at least ten counts. The V and J genes are TRBV4-2 and TRBJ2-1, with D unresolved. Trimming removed 4 bases from V and 8 bases from J, with 15 bases in between. Per germline, CDR1 LGHNA and CDR2 YNFKEQ. There are 14 residues in the CDR3. The CDR3 sequence is CASSLRTHFDEQFF. CDR3 nucleotides: TGTGCCAGCAGCCTGAGGACCCATTTCGATGAGCAGTTCTTC.

The CDR3 sequence is CASSLLQGYYGYTF. Here the CDR3 DNA reads TGTGCCAGCAGTTTATTACAGGGATACTATGGCTACACCTTC. The chain joins TRBV28 to TRBJ1-2; D perhaps matches TRBD1 (6 bases). V shed 1 base and J shed 3 bases, with 9 bases lying between them. The germline V gene encodes CDR1 MDHEN and CDR2 SYDVKM. The CDR3 loop spans 14 amino acids.

This chain joins TRBV4-2 and TRBJ1-1; D gene uncertain. Germline V lookup: CDR1 LGHNA, CDR2 YNFKEQ. There are 15 residues in the CDR3. V gave up 3 bases and J gave up 1 base, with 12 bases separating them. DNA of the CDR3: TGTGCCAGCAGCCAGCCCGACACTACGAACACTGAAGCTTTCTTT. Amino acid sequence: CASSQPDTTNTEAFF.

This clonotype has a handful of counts. The gene calls are TRBV5-5 and TRBJ2-3; no definite D call. The CDR3 loop spans 14 amino acids. CDR1 and CDR2 (germline): SGHKS, YYEKEE (reference sequence). With 1 base removed from V and 4 bases from J, the gap between germline ends came to 10 bases. The CDR3 protein is CASSLWAGPDTQYF. The CDR3 region has the DNA TGTGCCAGCAGCTTGTGGGCAGGACCAGATACGCAGTATTTT.

This clonotype was seen once. This chain connects TRBV20-1 to TRBJ2-7; TRBD2 agrees at 15 bases. V lost 3 bases, J lost 0 bases, and 6 bases stayed unmatched. The germline V gene encodes CDR1 DFQATT and CDR2 SNEGSKA (reference sequence). The CDR3 runs 17 residues. CDR3 protein: CSARAGTSGGFSYEQYF. In nucleotides, the CDR3 is TGCAGTGCTAGGGCCGGGACTAGCGGGGGGTTCTCCTACGAGCAGTACTTC.

In its sample, this clonotype was seen many times. The rearrangement links TRBV12-3 or TRBV12-4 to TRBJ1-4, with D perhaps matching TRBD1 (6 bases). Trimming removed 5 bases at V and 6 bases at J, with 13 bases between. The CDR3 is 14 amino acids. Here the CDR3 reads CASSQTGRDEKLFF. The DNA of the CDR3 is TGTGCCAGCAGTCAGACAGGTCGAGATGAAAAACTGTTTTTT.

V usage is TRBV2 and J usage is TRBJ1-4; a possible D gene is TRBD1 (6 bases). The V end was cut by 5 bases, the J end by 3 bases, with 13 bases between. The CDR3 length is 15 residues. Germline V gives CDR1 SNHLY, CDR2 FYNNEI. The CDR3 loop reads CASSTTGLPNEKLFF. Here the CDR3 DNA reads TGTGCCAGCAGTACAACAGGGCTACCTAATGAAAAACTGTTTTTT.

In this sample, this clonotype turned up many times. The chain joins TRBV12-3 or TRBV12-4 to TRBJ2-4, with D tentatively TRBD2 (6 bases). Trimming cost V 6 bases and J 6 bases, with 9 bases left between them. There are 12 residues in the CDR3. In nucleotides, the CDR3 is TGTGCCAGCAGGGTCGGGGGAAACATTCAGTACTTC. Its translation: CASRVGGNIQYF.

This clonotype has ten or more counts. The chain joins TRBV28 to TRBJ2-3; D possibly corresponds to TRBD2 (6 bases). The V end was cut by 4 bases, the J end by 1 base, with 12 bases between. The CDR3 is 15 amino acids. The germline V gene encodes CDR1 MDHEN and CDR2 SYDVKM. CDR3 sequence reads: CASSSRGEGTDTQYF. The CDR3 nucleotides read TGTGCCAGCAGTTCCCGCGGGGAAGGCACAGATACGCAGTATTTT.

This clonotype was recorded many times. The V and J genes are TRBV12-3 or TRBV12-4 and TRBJ1-5; D uncertain. CDR3 length: 12 amino acids. V shed 4 bases and J shed 7 bases, with 8 bases lying between them. CDR3 amino acids: CASSSYRQPQHF. The CDR3 coding sequence is TGTGCCAGCAGTTCCTACAGACAGCCCCAGCATTTT.

This clonotype was counted only a few times. The J gene is TRBJ2-3, the V gene TRBV29-1; 7 nucleotides match TRBD2. The germline V gene encodes CDR1 SQVTM and CDR2 ANQGSEA. With 8 bases clipped from V and 6 bases from J, the junction kept 11 bases outside the gene matches. This CDR3 contains 13 residues. CDR3 amino acids: CSPRQGGSDTQYF. The CDR3 DNA sequence: TGCAGCCCCCGGCAGGGAGGGTCCGATACGCAGTATTTT.

This clonotype showed up just a few times. This chain connects TRBV3-1 to TRBJ2-2; D is perhaps TRBD2 (5 bases). V shed 5 bases and J shed 0 bases, with 19 bases lying between them. The germline gives CDR1 LGHDT, CDR2 YNNKEL (reference sequence). This CDR3 comprises 18 residues. The CDR3 here is CASSYRGGEAPNTGELFF. CDR3 DNA sequence: TGTGCCAGCAGCTACCGAGGAGGAGAGGCCCCGAACACCGGGGAGCTGTTTTTT.